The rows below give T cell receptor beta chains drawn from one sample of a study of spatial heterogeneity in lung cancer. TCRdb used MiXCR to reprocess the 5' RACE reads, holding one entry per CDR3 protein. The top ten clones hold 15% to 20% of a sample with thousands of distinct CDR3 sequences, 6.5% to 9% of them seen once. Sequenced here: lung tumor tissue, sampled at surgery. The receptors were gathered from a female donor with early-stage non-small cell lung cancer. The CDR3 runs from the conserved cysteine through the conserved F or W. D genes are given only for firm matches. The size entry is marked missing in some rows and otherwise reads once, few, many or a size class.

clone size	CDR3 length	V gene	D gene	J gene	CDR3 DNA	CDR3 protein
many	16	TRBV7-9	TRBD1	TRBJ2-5	TGTGCCAGCAGCGCGTCAGGACAGGGTCGGGAAGAGACCCAGTACTTC	CASSASGQGREETQYF
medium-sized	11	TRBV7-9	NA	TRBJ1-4	TGTGCCAGCGAGGCTCAGGAAAAACTGTTTTTT	CASEAQEKLFF
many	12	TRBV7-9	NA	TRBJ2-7	TGTGCCAGCGGCCGATCCTCCTACGAGCAGTACTTC	CASGRSSYEQYF
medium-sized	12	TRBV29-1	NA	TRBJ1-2	TGCAGCGTTGTGTCAGGCCTCTATGGCTACACCTTC	CSVVSGLYGYTF
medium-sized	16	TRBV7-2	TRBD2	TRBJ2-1	TGTGCCAGCAGCTACGGACTAGCGGGAGGCAACAATGAGCAGTTCTTC	CASSYGLAGGNNEQFF
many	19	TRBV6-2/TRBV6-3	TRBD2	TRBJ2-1	TGTGCCAGCAGTTACAGCATGGGAGGGGAGCCCGAAGCATACAATGAGCAGTTCTTC	CASSYSMGGEPEAYNEQFF
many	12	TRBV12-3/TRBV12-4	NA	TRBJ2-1	TGTGCCAGCAGTTCGGGGCTGAATGAGCAGTTCTTC	CASSSGLNEQFF
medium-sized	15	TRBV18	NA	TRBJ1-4	TGTGCCAGCTCACCACCGGCGGTGAGTGGTGAAAAACTGTTTTTT	CASSPPAVSGEKLFF
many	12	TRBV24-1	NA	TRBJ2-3	TGTGCCACCAGGGGAACGACAGATACGCAGTATTTT	CATRGTTDTQYF
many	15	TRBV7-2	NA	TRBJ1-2	TGTGCCAGCAGCATAGGACAGAATCCGAACTATGGCTACACCTTC	CASSIGQNPNYGYTF
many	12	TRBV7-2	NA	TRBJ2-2	TGTGCCAGCAGCGTAGGAGCCGGGGAGCTGTTTTTT	CASSVGAGELFF
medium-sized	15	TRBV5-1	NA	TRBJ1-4	TGCGCCAGCAGCTTGGCCGGGGCAACTAATGAAAAACTGTTTTTT	CASSLAGATNEKLFF
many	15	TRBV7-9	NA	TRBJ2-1	TGTGCCAGCAGCCCTCTCGGGGGCGGAAGGAATGAGCAGTTCTTC	CASSPLGGGRNEQFF
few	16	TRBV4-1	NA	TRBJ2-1	TGCGCCAGCAGCCAAGAAGAGGGAGTCCCTTCCAATGAGCAGTTCTTC	CASSQEEGVPSNEQFF
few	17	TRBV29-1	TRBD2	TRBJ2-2	TGCAGCGTTGAAGATCAGAGACTAGCCGTGGGGACCGGGGAGCTGTTTTTT	CSVEDQRLAVGTGELFF
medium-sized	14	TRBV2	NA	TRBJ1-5	TGTGCCAGCAGTGATTTCGGGGACTATCAGCCCCAGCATTTT	CASSDFGDYQPQHF
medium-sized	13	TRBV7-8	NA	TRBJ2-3	TGTGCCAGCAGCCCCCCGGGGTCCGATACGCAGTATTTT	CASSPPGSDTQYF
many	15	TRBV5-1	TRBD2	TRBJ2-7	TGCGCCAGCAGCTTCGGACTAGCGGGAAAGTACGAGCAGTACTTC	CASSFGLAGKYEQYF
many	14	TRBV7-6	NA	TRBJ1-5	TGTGCCAGCAGCTTAGAAAGCACCGGTCAGCCCCAGCATTTT	CASSLESTGQPQHF
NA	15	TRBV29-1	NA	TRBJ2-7	TGCAGCGTTGAATTGGCCCTAATTGCGGGATACGAGCAGTACTTC	CSVELALIAGYEQYF
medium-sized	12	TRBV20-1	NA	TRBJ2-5	TGCAGTGCTAGGACTAGCCAAGAGACCCAGTACTTC	CSARTSQETQYF
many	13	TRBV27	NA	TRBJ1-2	TGTGCCAGCAAGCCCGCTGCTAACTATGGCTACACCTTC	CASKPAANYGYTF
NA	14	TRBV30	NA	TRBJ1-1	TGTGCCTGGAGGGGGATAACTGGACGGACTGAAGCTTTCTTT	CAWRGITGRTEAFF
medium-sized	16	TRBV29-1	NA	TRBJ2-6	TGCAGCGTTGAAACAGACCTAAATTCTGGGGCCAACGTCCTGACTTTC	CSVETDLNSGANVLTF
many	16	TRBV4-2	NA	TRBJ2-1	TGTGCCAGCAGCCAAGATCCCAGCGGGACATACAATGAGCAGTTCTTC	CASSQDPSGTYNEQFF
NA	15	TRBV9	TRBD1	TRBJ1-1	TGTGCCAGCAGCCCCGGGACAGGCTTTAGTCCTGAAGCTTTCTTT	CASSPGTGFSPEAFF
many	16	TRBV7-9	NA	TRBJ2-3	TGTGCCAGCAGCTTAGAACTTGGACTTCGCACAGATACGCAGTATTTT	CASSLELGLRTDTQYF